This T cell receptor beta chain was sequenced in a study of OX40 agonist ivuxolimab in advanced cancers. Overall study: The drug used for patients, ivuxolimab, was an agonistic anti-OX40 (CD134) antibody. At doses from 0.01 to 10 mg/kg, patients were given intravenous ivuxolimab every 2 weeks.

Notes on this clone: Its antigen is unidentified.

The assay was immunoSEQ multiplex PCR, and TCRdb's table has in-frame clones only and misses some. Of 60,000 to 80,000 clones detected, 80% to 90% appear once; the ten largest clones hold more than 0.95%. The length of the CDR3 is 16 residues. Germline V gene lookup returns CDR1 MNHEY and CDR2 SVGAGI. V was pared by 2 bases and J by 0 bases, with 8 bases between. Overall study results and limits: At 0.1 to 3.0 mg/kg and by week 6, clonal expansion occurred in CD4+ and CD8+ blood T cells.

The sample consisted of CD4+ or CD8+ T cells sorted from blood, taken in a trial of the OX40 agonist ivuxolimab. This sequence was found in an adult with an advanced solid tumor such as melanoma, head and neck, liver or kidney cancer. The chain links TRBV6-5 to TRBJ1-6; D not resolved. DNA of the CDR3: TGTGCCAGCAGTTACAGTTTTTCCTCCTATAATTCACCCCTCCACTTT. Its translation: CASSYSFSSYNSPLHF.